A single sample gave rise to the 20 T cell receptor beta chains below, sequenced in a study of T cell responses to AZD1222 COVID-19 vaccine. Data came from immunoSEQ multiplex PCR; TCRdb stores just in-frame clones and leaves some out. The sample lists approximately 99,000 clones; roughly nine tenths were seen once. This specimen consisted of peripheral blood, obtained on day 0 of AZD1222 vaccination. The receptors were sampled from an adult in good health.

This clone was counted only a few times. V gene TRBV7-6 combines with J gene TRBJ1-1; TRBD1 matches 10 bases. The CDR3 spans 14 residues. The J segment lost 9 bases and the V segment lost 5 bases, leaving 9 bases of the junction unmatched. CDR1 is SGHVS and CDR2 is FNYEAQ in the germline V gene. DNA of the CDR3: TGTGCCAGCAGCACAGGACAGGGGGTCAGGAAAGCTTTCTTT. It specifies CASSTGQGVRKAFF. Full variable domain (remainder filled in from reference TRBV7-6 and TRBJ1-1): GAGVSQSPRYKVTKRGQDVALRCDPISGHVSLYWYRQALGQGPEFLTYFNYEAQQDKSGLPNDRFSAERPEGSISTLTIQRTEQRDSAMYRCASSTGQGVRKAFFGQGTRLTVV.

This chain uses TRBV4-3 with TRBJ1-1; D call uncertain. The germline V gene encodes CDR1 LGHNA and CDR2 YSLEER. V shed 1 base and J shed 0 bases, with 9 bases lying between them. CDR3 length equals 15 residues. The CDR3 protein is CASSQGLKMNTEAFF. CDR3 nucleotides: TGCGCCAGCAGCCAAGGACTAAAAATGAACACTGAAGCTTTCTTT.

This chain uses TRBV6-6 with TRBJ1-6, with a weak D call TRBD1 (5 bases). The CDR3 covers 13 residues. The germline V gene encodes CDR1 MNHNY and CDR2 SVGAGI (reference sequence). Trimming cost V 2 bases and J 11 bases, with 10 bases left between them. CDR3 in amino acids: CASSYPGYTPLHF. DNA of the CDR3: TGTGCCAGCAGTTACCCAGGGTATACACCCCTCCACTTT.

The chain joins TRBV10-3 to TRBJ2-7, with D unresolved. Germline V gene data show CDR1 as ENHRY and CDR2 as SYGVKD. This CDR3 region has 12 residues. Deletions cut 5 bases from V and 2 bases from J, with 7 bases between. Here the CDR3 DNA reads TGTGCCATCAGTCCCCGTGCCTACGAGCAGTACTTC. This encodes CAISPRAYEQYF.

In its sample, this clone was seen once. The chain has TRBV9 and TRBJ2-7, with D tentatively TRBD1 (5 bases). V dropped 0 bases and J dropped 3 bases, with 10 bases sitting between them. The CDR3 is 14 residues long. Germline V gene sequence: CDR1 SGDLS, CDR2 YYNGEE. The CDR3 here is CASSVGTGFYEQYF. In nucleotides, the CDR3 is TGTGCCAGCAGCGTAGGAACAGGCTTCTACGAGCAGTACTTC.

The chain recombines TRBV28 with TRBJ1-2; 7 bases match TRBD1. The CDR3 consists of 16 residues. V trimming: 1 base; J trimming: 4 bases; junction bases outside the gene matches: 9. CDR1 is MDHEN and CDR2 is SYDVKM in the germline V gene. CDR3 residues: CASSLFRPGGSYGYTF. The CDR3 DNA sequence: TGTGCCAGCAGTTTATTTCGTCCAGGGGGTAGCTATGGCTACACCTTC.

This clone occurred a few times. The CDR3 sequence is CASSPTGVEKLFF. The DNA for the CDR3 is TGTGCCAGCAGTCCGACAGGGGTCGAAAAACTGTTTTTT. This chain uses TRBV25-1 with TRBJ1-4, with 8 bases matching TRBD1. The CDR3 covers 13 residues. Trimming removed 5 bases from V and 8 bases from J; junction bases left unmatched: 4. Germline V gene data show CDR1 as MGHDK and CDR2 as SYGVNS. The full variable domain, completed using reference TRBV25-1 and TRBJ1-4, is EADIYQTPRYLVIGTGKKITLECSQTMGHDKMYWYQQDPGMELHLIHYSYGVNSTEKGDLSSESTVSRIRTEHFPLTLESARPSHTSQYLCASSPTGVEKLFFGSGTQLSVL.

The rearrangement uses TRBV6-5 and TRBJ2-5; TRBD1 might be the D (5 bases). The CDR3 loop spans 13 amino acids. From germline, CDR1 is MNHEY and CDR2 SVGAGI. V was trimmed by 3 bases and J by 2 bases, leaving 7 bases between them. CDR3 protein: CASSYRTQETQYF. CDR3 sequence (DNA): TGTGCCAGCAGTTATCGGACACAAGAGACCCAGTACTTC.

V gene TRBV10-3 combines with J gene TRBJ2-7; 9 nucleotides agree with TRBD1. Losses at the gene ends were 4 bases for V and 5 bases for J; bases not matched to a gene: 9. This CDR3 has 15 residues. Germline-derived CDR1 and CDR2 are ENHRY and SYGVKD. CDR3 amino acids: CAISGSGTGSDEQYV. CDR3 in DNA: TGTGCCATCAGTGGTTCCGGGACAGGGTCCGACGAGCAGTACGTC.

The CDR3 loop reads CASSHEGLNTEAFF. CDR3 nucleotides: TGCGCCAGCAGCCATGAGGGTCTGAACACTGAAGCTTTCTTT. The rearrangement joins TRBV4-3 to TRBJ1-1; D gene unclear. Germline CDR1 and CDR2: LGHNA and YSLEER. The V end lost 3 bases, the J end lost 0 bases, and 8 bases lay between the germline ends. This CDR3 is built from 14 residues.

Concerning this clone: In the same sample, other DNA sequences code for this CDR3. The CDR3 DNA sequence: TGTGCCAGCAGTTTGGGTCTTTCCTACGAGCAGTACTTC. It is translated as CASSLGLSYEQYF. The rearrangement joins TRBV12-3 or TRBV12-4 to TRBJ2-7; D is uncertain. This CDR3 is built from 13 residues. Trimming shortened V by 3 bases and J by 1 base, and 7 bases separated the two germline ends.

The chain combines TRBV10-3 with TRBJ2-7; D is unclear. Germline values: CDR1 ENHRY, CDR2 SYGVKD. The CDR3 length is 14 residues. V gave up 0 bases and J gave up 0 bases, with 6 bases separating them. The DNA of the CDR3 is TGTGCCATCAGTGAGTCTGACCTCTCCTACGAGCAGTACGTC. It yields the protein CAISESDLSYEQYV.

V is TRBV28 and J is TRBJ2-6; no clear D gene. CDR3 length: 15 residues. CDR1 and CDR2 from the germline V gene are MDHEN and SYDVKM. V was clipped by 7 bases and J by 4 bases, with 14 bases between them. CDR3 loop: CASTGRPPGANVLTF. CDR3 nucleotides: TGTGCCAGCACCGGCAGGCCCCCAGGGGCCAACGTCCTGACTTTC.

The chain links TRBV19 to TRBJ2-2; unclear D gene. Germline lookup yields CDR1 LNHDA and CDR2 SQIVND (reference sequence). The CDR3 is 14 residues long. V dropped 6 bases and J dropped 0 bases, with 8 bases sitting between them. CDR3 sequence (DNA): TGTGCCAGTAGGGCGGAGACGAACACCGGGGAGCTGTTTTTT. The encoded protein is CASRAETNTGELFF.

The CDR3 here is CASSPSPLGLDHTDTQYF. The CDR3 DNA is TGTGCCAGCAGTCCTTCTCCCCTGGGACTAGACCACACAGATACGCAGTATTTT. V is TRBV9 and J is TRBJ2-3, with 8 bases identical to TRBD2. This CDR3 region has 18 residues. The germline gives CDR1 SGDLS, CDR2 YYNGEE. The junction had 16 bases not matched to a gene; V was cut back by 5 bases and J by 2 bases. Drawing the rest from reference TRBV9 and TRBJ2-3, the complete variable domain is DSGVTQTPKHLITATGQRVTLRCSPRSGDLSVYWYQQSLDQGLQFLIQYYNGEERAKGNILERFSAQQFPDLHSELNLSSLELGDSALYFCASSPSPLGLDHTDTQYFGPGTRLTVL.

This clone was detected only a few times. The rearrangement links TRBV19 to TRBJ1-2, with 8 bases identical to TRBD1. The CDR3 consists of 14 residues. Unmatched junction bases numbered 8, after V lost 4 bases and J lost 7 bases. The germline V gene has CDR1 LNHDA and CDR2 SQIVND (reference sequence). The CDR3 DNA follows: TGTGCCAGTAGTAGTGGGGCAGGGGGCCGTGGCTACACCTTC. Its translation is CASSSGAGGRGYTF. Full variable domain (remainder filled in from reference TRBV19 and TRBJ1-2): DGGITQSPKYLFRKEGQNVTLSCEQNLNHDAMYWYRQDPGQGLRLIYYSQIVNDFQKGDIAEGYSVSREKKESFPLTVTSAQKNPTAFYLCASSSGAGGRGYTFGSGTRLTVV.

The chain uses TRBV12-3 or TRBV12-4 and TRBJ1-1; 7 bases fit TRBD1. V was clipped by 7 bases and J by 4 bases; unmatched bases: 6. CDR3 size: 13 residues. The CDR3 region is CASTVQGSTEAFF. The CDR3 coding sequence is TGTGCCAGCACCGTACAGGGGTCCACTGAAGCTTTCTTT.

V is TRBV5-4 and J is TRBJ2-3, with D possibly being TRBD1 or TRBD2 (5 bases each). The germline V gene has CDR1 SGHNT and CDR2 YYREEE (reference sequence). The CDR3 sequence is 15 residues long. V was pared by 1 base and J by 4 bases, with 13 bases between. The CDR3 nucleotides are TGTGCCAGCAGCTTGAGAGGGGCCAGGGCAGATACGCAGTATTTT. Its protein product is CASSLRGARADTQYF.

This clone was picked up one time. This chain links TRBV12-3 or TRBV12-4 with TRBJ1-2; D not certain. V was shortened by 8 bases and J by 0 bases, with 10 bases between the two germline ends. CDR3 length: 13 residues. CDR3 residues: CASRKAANYGYTF. CDR3 nucleotides: TGTGCCAGCCGGAAGGCAGCTAACTATGGCTACACCTTC.

This clone has more than one count but fewer than ten. The V call is TRBV2, the J call TRBJ1-2; D gene unclear. The germline V and J ends were trimmed by 8 bases and 3 bases, with 16 bases remaining between them. The length of the CDR3 is 14 residues. CDR1 is SNHLY, CDR2 FYNNEI, per germline. CDR3 nucleotides: TGTGCCAGCGCGCTTATAGACGGCCACTATGGCTACACCTTC. It specifies CASALIDGHYGYTF. Based on the CDR3 plus reference TRBV2 and TRBJ1-2, the full variable domain is EPEVTQTPSHQVTQMGQEVILRCVPISNHLYFYWYRQILGQKVEFLVSFYNNEISEKSEIFDDQFSVERPDGSNFTLKIRSTKLEDSAMYFCASALIDGHYGYTFGSGTRLTVV.